Shown below are 10 T cell receptor beta chains from a single sample sequenced in a study of PD-1 blockade in mismatch repair-deficient tumors. Produced via immunoSEQ multiplex PCR; TCRdb's table is partial and in-frame only. The sample lists about 68,000 clones; around four fifths were seen once. The material was peripheral blood, obtained 2 weeks after starting pembrolizumab. These receptors were taken from an adult with mismatch repair-deficient cancer.

This chain connects TRBV6-1 to TRBJ1-3; D gene unclear. The CDR3 is made up of 14 amino acids. Germline V gene lookup returns CDR1 MNHNS and CDR2 SASEGT. Trimming pared 5 bases from V and 2 bases from J, leaving 10 bases between. This CDR3 is CASSQRETGNTIYF. The DNA for the CDR3 is TGTGCCAGCAGTCAACGGGAAACTGGAAACACCATATATTTT.

J is TRBJ2-1 and V is TRBV5-4; a weak D match, TRBD2 (6 bases). Trimming cost V 3 bases and J 6 bases, with 16 bases left between them. CDR1 and CDR2 from the germline V gene are SGHNT and YYREEE (reference sequence). The CDR3 runs 15 residues. CDR3 nucleotides: TGTGCCAGCAGCTCGAGGGCCGGGGGATCCAATGAGCAGTTCTTC. Protein sequence: CASSSRAGGSNEQFF.

The J gene is TRBJ1-5, the V gene TRBV27; D uncertain. The CDR3 is 13 amino acids. Trimming took 3 bases from V and 5 from J, leaving 8 bases between them. CDR1 is MNHEY and CDR2 is SMNVEV in the germline V gene (reference sequence). CDR3 coding DNA: TGTGCCAGCAGTTTGTCAGTACATCAGCCCCAGCATTTT. As protein: CASSLSVHQPQHF.

This clone was counted only a few times. The rearrangement joins TRBV5-4 to TRBJ2-2; D tentatively fits TRBD1 or TRBD2 (5 bases each). Germline V gene sequence: CDR1 SGHNT, CDR2 YYREEE (reference sequence). The CDR3 is made up of 16 amino acids. Trimming cost V 0 bases and J 3 bases, with 12 bases left between them. CDR3 coding DNA: TGTGCCAGCAGCTTGGGGGGTCAGGGAGACACCGGGGAGCTGTTTTTT. Translated, it gives CASSLGGQGDTGELFF.

The chain links TRBV5-8 to TRBJ2-7, with a weak D call TRBD1 (5 bases). The CDR3 contains 17 residues. Per the germline V gene, CDR1 is SGHTS and CDR2 is YDEGEE. V shed 2 bases and J shed 7 bases, with 25 bases lying between them. CDR3 in amino acids: CASSFWGRADFLGEQYF. Here the CDR3 DNA reads TGTGCCAGCAGCTTTTGGGGCAGGGCGGATTTTTTGGGGGAGCAGTACTTC.

The chain carries TRBV27 and TRBJ1-1; 7 nucleotides agree with TRBD1. Losses at the gene ends were 2 bases for V and 3 bases for J; bases not matched to a gene: 12. Germline V gene sequence: CDR1 MNHEY, CDR2 SMNVEV (reference sequence). This CDR3 has 17 amino acids. CDR3 sequence: CASSLEGAPLFDTEAFF. The CDR3 DNA reads TGTGCCAGCAGTTTAGAGGGGGCCCCCTTGTTTGACACTGAAGCTTTCTTT.

The chain is built from TRBV19 and TRBJ2-7; 9 bases line up with TRBD1. J gave up 6 bases and V 6 bases, and 12 bases lay outside the gene matches. This CDR3 comprises 15 residues. Germline V lookup: CDR1 LNHDA, CDR2 SQIVND (reference sequence). The CDR3 region has the DNA TGTGCCAGTAGATCCCGGACAGGGGTTTGGGCCGAGCAGTACTTC. The encoded protein is CASRSRTGVWAEQYF.

The chain is built from TRBV11-1 and TRBJ2-7; D gene unclear. This CDR3 has 13 amino acids. Germline V CDR1 and CDR2: SGHAT, FQDESV (reference sequence). Trimming cost V 5 bases and J 4 bases, with 12 bases left between them. In nucleotides, the CDR3 is TGTGCCAGCAGCCTCCATCGCAGGTACGAGCAGTACTTC. Amino acids: CASSLHRRYEQYF.

This chain links TRBV5-1 with TRBJ1-2; no firm D call. The CDR3 consists of 13 residues. The germline V gene encodes CDR1 SGHRS and CDR2 YFSETQ. Trimming removed 0 bases at V and 1 base at J, with 4 bases between. The CDR3 here is CASSLDGNYGYTF. CDR3 nucleotides: TGCGCCAGCAGCTTGGACGGTAACTATGGCTACACCTTC.

The chain recombines TRBV4-2 with TRBJ2-7, with 7 bases aligning to TRBD1. J lost 2 bases, V lost 5 bases, and 3 bases had no gene match. The CDR3 totals 13 residues. In germline, CDR1 is LGHNA, CDR2 YNFKEQ. Here the CDR3 reads CASSRGRTYEQYF. As DNA, the CDR3 is TGTGCCAGCAGCAGGGGGCGAACCTACGAGCAGTACTTC.